This T cell receptor (beta chain) appears in the sequencing data of a study of blood T cell repertoires in COVID-19. The overall study: Specimens from acute and convalescent COVID-19 originated in the United States, Italy and Spain.

TCRdb's copy holds only in-frame clones and misses some; the assay was immunoSEQ multiplex PCR. The table includes 250,000 to 400,000 clones, 85% to 90% detected once. The CDR3 contains 15 residues. In germline, CDR1 is GTSNPN, CDR2 SVGIG (reference sequence). V was cut by 2 bases and J by 5 bases, with 13 bases left in between. Sequenced sample: peripheral blood. The V and J genes are TRBV30 and TRBJ1-6; tentatively, D is TRBD1 (6 bases). This TCR came from a woman in her 30s with COVID-19, enrolled during active disease. The CDR3, as DNA: TGTGCCTGGAGTCCCGGCCAGGGGCATAATTCACCCCTCCACTTT. Translating gives CAWSPGQGHNSPLHF.